This TCR beta chain was sequenced for a study of radiation and T cells in renal cell carcinoma (dated by TCRdb to the early 2020s). As for the study more broadly: Samples were obtained from a clinical trial, in which 15 Gy stereotactic body radiation therapy was delivered to primary renal cell carcinomas and nephrectomy was performed 4 weeks later. TCR beta sequencing covered 53 samples in total, comprising some 25 tumors and around 27 peripheral blood samples. In the 53 samples combined, 4,016,671 unique CDR3 nucleotide sequences were found, encoding about 2.7 million unique CDR3 amino acid sequences.

Looking up the germline V gene (reference sequence) yields CDR1 MNHEY and CDR2 SMNVEV. Measured from the cysteine to the phenylalanine, the CDR3 is 15 residues long. Only the CDR3 DNA stays, 45 bases, in frame from base 1. V gives up 4 bases and J gives up 6 bases, and the segment between their germline ends measures 16 bases. The time point label for this specimen denotes: baseline pretreatment blood. What the treatment or condition label conveys for this sample: 15 Gy SBRT to primary tumor, nephrectomy 4 weeks later. To follow tumor-enriched clonotypes, serial peripheral blood was collected from radiation-treated patients at baseline and at 2 weeks and 4 weeks after SBRT. Every patient's renal cell carcinoma showed clear cell pathology. The QIAamp DNA Blood Mini Kit (Qiagen) was used to prepare genomic DNA for TCR sequencing. Only samples passing all quality control checks were included in the analyses.

General conclusions and limits of the study: Changes in the blood repertoire were not tracked past 4 weeks after treatment. In blood, the top tumor clonotypes increased between baseline and 2 weeks post-radiation and then shrank by 4 weeks, which suggests that tumor-resident clones expanded only transiently. Because pretreatment tumor biopsies were not available, the study could not determine whether clonotypes were already present within the tumor at baseline. Effects of radiation dose or scheduling on the TCR repertoire could not be addressed with the single-armed trial design.

For this clone: This clone's antigen is unknown. Nothing much larger sits one base from this clone, and base qualities are not available.

TCR beta libraries were generated from genomic DNA with the immunoSEQ kit, following the manufacturer's recommendations. Library preparation used a first multiplex PCR with proprietary primers, then a second PCR adding unique barcodes, with bead cleanups after each round. A kit-provided positive control reaction and a negative control reaction were included in every sample batch. The final libraries were assessed on an Agilent 4200 TapeStation D1000 ScreenTape, pooled by volume, and quantified by qPCR. Sequencing ran on an Illumina NextSeq500 with a MidOutput 150-cycle cartridge, using 156 Read1 and 15 Index1 cycles with kit custom primers. The pooled library was loaded at 0.9 to 1 pM with an approximately 21% PhiX control spike-in. For the original study's pipeline: Vendor-processed data were analyzed in R, and a clonotype was defined as all T cells sharing the same CDR3 nucleotide sequence. For clone abundance analyses, frequencies were normalized to the 10,000 most abundant clones in each sample. Public T cell clones, averaging fewer than five per sample, were removed before analysis. A difference in abundance of at least 32-fold between compartments was used to define tumor-enriched and baseline blood-enriched clonotypes. A beta-binomial differential abundance model was used to identify clonotypes that expanded or contracted between blood time points. Tumor-blood repertoire similarity was measured with the Baroni-Urbani and Buser coefficient, and group comparisons used two-tailed Wilcoxon tests in R. Not all clones reach the TCRdb copy of this immuneACCESS table, which keeps in-frame sequences only. Checked studies attribute under half of the gap to unresolved V genes and leave the rest unexplained. That table supplies the V and J calls and clone size; D and trimming were determined from the DNA. The sample table holds 140,000 or so clones, of which roughly 84% were seen once. Clones ranked in the top ten supply about 12% of the sample.

The TCR originated in a woman between 45 and 65 years old with renal cell carcinoma. Recombination joined TRBV27 with TRBJ2-1; perhaps TRBD1 is the D gene, with 6 bases matching. Material: blood, obtained from a patient whose treatment included radiotherapy and nephrectomy. The DNA is as follows: TGTGCCAGCAGTTCCGCAGGGGTCAAAGCCAATGAGCAGTTCTTC. Its coded protein is CASSSAGVKANEQFF.